What follows are 24 T cell receptor beta chains derived from one specimen sequenced in a study of metastatic and nonmetastatic thyroid tumors. Patients underwent thyroid surgery, and none had received any treatment before it. From the PCR reads, TCRdb re-called clones with MiXCR. The table includes roughly 58,000 clones, approximately 4.1% detected once. The sequencing input was blood. The receptor set was obtained from a female donor with papillary thyroid cancer or a benign thyroid nodule (not recorded which). Some clones in this sample may be carry-over from other donors' samples.

This clone was recorded at least ten times. The chain couples TRBV19 to TRBJ2-7; 7 nucleotides agree with TRBD2. From germline, CDR1 is LNHDA and CDR2 SQIVND (reference sequence). The CDR3 runs to 14 residues. V lost 10 bases to trimming and J lost 5 bases; unmatched junction nucleotides: 14. The CDR3 nucleotides read TGTGCCACTACCCGGGACTATTCTTCCCACGAGCAGTACTTC. It is translated as CATTRDYSSHEQYF.

The sample holds many counts of this clone. V usage is TRBV20-1 and J usage is TRBJ2-3, with D tentatively TRBD1 (8 bases). The CDR3 runs 17 residues. In germline, CDR1 is DFQATT, CDR2 SNEGSKA (reference sequence). The ends were cut back, 5 bases at V and 2 bases at J, with 23 bases in the middle. CDR3 loop: CSAPNRGGGKYTDTQYF. The CDR3 bases are TGCAGTGCTCCCAACAGGGGGGGCGGGAAGTACACAGATACGCAGTATTTT.

The sample holds many counts of this clone. The chain has TRBV9 and TRBJ2-5; D is perhaps TRBD1 (6 bases). The CDR3 spans 15 residues. The germline gives CDR1 SGDLS, CDR2 YYNGEE. V was cut by 3 bases and J by 5 bases, with 17 bases left in between. CDR3 nucleotides: TGTGCCAGCAGCGGTGGGGGCGCATGGGGCGAGACCCAGTACTTC. The encoded protein is CASSGGGAWGETQYF.

As for this clone: A single base separates this from a much larger clone, so it may be a read error. The chain couples TRBV11-3 to TRBJ2-3; possible D gene TRBD2, 5 bases. Germline assignment: CDR1 SGHNT and CDR2 YENEEA. With 1 base removed from V and 3 bases from J, the gap between germline ends came to 11 bases. The CDR3 has 15 residues. CDR3 amino acids: CASSLGTGGTDTQYF. DNA of the CDR3: TGTGCCAGCAGCTTAGGGACTGGCGGTACAGATACGCAGTATTTT.

This clone was observed a handful of times. This sequence may be a read error, since a much larger clone differs from it by one base. This sample also contains other DNA sequences that code for the same CDR3. This sequence joins TRBV12-3 or TRBV12-4 and TRBJ1-2; 8 positions agree with TRBD1. This CDR3 is 15 amino acids long. Trimming at V came to 7 bases and at J to 7 bases, leaving 14 bases not matched to a gene. This CDR3 reads CASTQTLGQGGGYTF. The CDR3 nucleotides are TGTGCCAGCACCCAAACATTAGGACAGGGCGGTGGCTACACCTTC.

This clone was seen ten or more times. The genes are TRBV5-1 and TRBJ2-7; D perhaps matches TRBD1 (5 bases). Germline values: CDR1 SGHRS, CDR2 YFSETQ. CDR3 length: 13 amino acids. V was pared by 2 bases and J by 2 bases, with 8 bases between. The CDR3 nucleotides read TGCGCCAGCAGCTTAAAGGGGACCTACGAGCAGTACTTC. Its protein is CASSLKGTYEQYF.

This clone has a count of ten or more. V is TRBV2 and J is TRBJ1-1; the match to TRBD1 covers 8 bases. Germline CDR1 is SNHLY and CDR2 is FYNNEI. V gave up 2 bases and J gave up 5 bases; unmatched junction bases: 7. The CDR3 consists of 15 residues. CDR3 residues: CASSEQGAGGTEAFF. For the CDR3, the DNA is TGTGCCAGCAGTGAACAGGGGGCAGGTGGAACTGAAGCTTTCTTT.

This clone was found a few times. The genes are TRBV20-1 and TRBJ2-7, with TRBD2 identical over 11 bases. After removal of 4 bases from V and 5 bases from J, the junction contained 7 bases not matched to a gene. CDR3 size: 14 residues. Germline CDR1 and CDR2: DFQATT and SNEGSKA (reference sequence). CDR3 residues: CSAIPTSGTDEQYF. In nucleotides, the CDR3 is TGCAGTGCTATACCGACTAGCGGGACAGACGAGCAGTACTTC.

The chain carries TRBV6-2 or TRBV6-3 and TRBJ2-7; 8 bases match TRBD1. V trimming: 8 bases; J trimming: 6 bases; junction bases outside the gene matches: 12. CDR1 is MNHEY and CDR2 is SVGEGT in the germline V gene. The CDR3 is 14 amino acids. CDR3 amino acids: CASVLTGERCEQYF. The DNA of the CDR3 is TGTGCCAGCGTCCTGACAGGGGAACGGTGCGAGCAGTACTTC.

This clone has a handful of counts. Relative to the germline gene, one junction end is altered; a read error may explain this. The chain combines TRBV6-2 or TRBV6-3 with TRBJ2-3; TRBD2 matches 8 bases. This CDR3 has 17 residues. The germline V gene has CDR1 MNHEY and CDR2 SVGEGT. CDR3 loop: CASSYPGTGGRTDTQCF. CDR3 sequence (DNA): TGTGCCAGCTCCTACCCGGGGACGGGAGGGCGCACAGATACGCAGTGTTTT.

This clone was counted at least ten times. The chain recombines TRBV3-1 with TRBJ2-5; maybe TRBD1 (6 bases). Germline V gene lookup returns CDR1 LGHDT and CDR2 YNNKEL (reference sequence). V was shortened by 3 bases and J by 1 base, with 12 bases between the two germline ends. The CDR3 totals 15 residues. The CDR3 region is CASSQAGAFQETQYF. The CDR3 DNA is TGTGCCAGCAGCCAGGCAGGGGCCTTCCAAGAGACCCAGTACTTC.

Within the sample, this clone is medium-sized. This chain connects TRBV12-3 or TRBV12-4 to TRBJ1-3; D is perhaps TRBD1 (6 bases). V lost 3 bases and J 3 bases, leaving 12 bases between the germline ends. The CDR3 is 15 residues long. The CDR3 coding sequence is TGTGCCAGCAGTTTTAGAGCAGGGGTTGGAAACACCATATATTTT. Translating gives CASSFRAGVGNTIYF.

This clone was picked up a small number of times. This chain links TRBV6-1 with TRBJ2-7; 7 bases map to TRBD2. Looked up from germline, CDR1 is MNHNS and CDR2 is SASEGT. This CDR3 region has 14 residues. After removal of 3 bases from V and 1 base from J, the junction contained 3 bases not matched to a gene. The CDR3 sequence is CASSDRGRSYEQYF. The CDR3 DNA reads TGTGCCAGCAGTGACCGCGGGAGATCCTACGAGCAGTACTTC.

This rearrangement joins TRBV12-5 to TRBJ2-2, with no clear D. Trimming pared 4 bases from V and 1 base from J, leaving 10 bases between. Per the germline V gene, CDR1 is LGHNT and CDR2 is FRNRAP. The CDR3 runs to 15 residues. This chain's CDR3 is CASGYLQVNTGELFF. The CDR3 nucleotides are TGTGCTAGTGGTTACCTGCAGGTGAACACCGGGGAGCTGTTTTTT.

This clone was counted many times. This sequence may be a read error, since a much larger clone differs from it by one base. This chain links TRBV7-3 with TRBJ2-3; 12 bases are a match to TRBD2. CDR3 length: 16 residues. After removal of 5 bases from V and 0 bases from J, the junction contained 3 bases not matched to a gene. The germline CDR1 and CDR2 sequences are SGHTA and FQGTGA. In nucleotides, the CDR3 is TGTGCCAGCAGCCGGACTAGCGGGGCTAGCACAGATACGCAGTATTTT. Protein: CASSRTSGASTDTQYF.

This clone occurred many times. The V gene is TRBV2, the J gene TRBJ2-5; a possible D gene is TRBD2 (5 bases). The CDR3 is 12 amino acids. V lost 6 bases, J lost 2 bases, and 7 bases lay in between. The germline V gene encodes CDR1 SNHLY and CDR2 FYNNEI. The CDR3 DNA is TGTGCCAGCAGGGAGGTACAAGAGACCCAGTACTTC. Translated: CASREVQETQYF.

Concerning this clone itself: The conserved closing phenylalanine or tryptophan is absent in this CDR3, likely reflecting a read error. This sequence joins TRBV5-1 and TRBJ2-1; the match to TRBD2 covers 8 bases. Germline CDR1 SGHRS, CDR2 YFSETQ. Trimming cost V 3 bases and J 3 bases; bases outside gene matches: 8. The CDR3 is made up of 16 amino acids. In nucleotides, the CDR3 is TGCGCCAGCAGCTCATATCCACTAGCGGACTACAATGAGCAGTTCCTC. Translation: CASSSYPLADYNEQFL.

In its sample, this clone was seen a few times. The V call is TRBV6-2 or TRBV6-3, the J call TRBJ2-3, with 9 bases fitting TRBD1. The V gene end was trimmed by 6 bases and the J gene end by 1 base; junction bases not matched to a gene: 5. CDR3 length: 15 residues. Germline V gives CDR1 MNHEY, CDR2 SVGEGT. CDR3 amino acids: CASRTGGAGTDTQYF. Here the CDR3 DNA reads TGTGCCAGCAGAACAGGGGGCGCGGGCACAGATACGCAGTATTTT.

This chain links TRBV27 with TRBJ2-7; D is perhaps TRBD1 (5 bases). Between the trimmed V and J ends, which lost 5 bases and 4 bases, there was a span of 18 bases. The CDR3 extends over 15 amino acids. CDR1 and CDR2 from the germline V gene are MNHEY and SMNVEV (reference sequence). CDR3: CASSEQESWGYEQYF. DNA of the CDR3: TGTGCCAGCAGTGAACAGGAGTCTTGGGGTTACGAGCAGTACTTC.

This clone showed up just a few times. The CDR3 nucleotides read TGTGCCAGCAGTGACTCGAGTAGTGGTCGGGAGAACTCCTACGAGCAGTACTTC. This translates into CASSDSSSGRENSYEQYF. The J gene is TRBJ2-7, the V gene TRBV6-4, with D maybe TRBD2 (6 bases). Germline-derived CDR1 and CDR2 are MRHNA and SNTAGT. The CDR3 covers 18 residues. Trimming took 0 bases from V and 0 from J, leaving 18 bases between them.

CDR3 residues: CASSVMDRSNRDTQYF. The CDR3 bases are TGTGCCAGCAGTGTAATGGACAGGTCAAACAGAGATACGCAGTATTTT. The V and J genes are TRBV12-3 or TRBV12-4 and TRBJ2-3; the match to TRBD1 covers 7 bases. The CDR3 consists of 16 residues. The trim removed 5 bases at V and 5 bases at J, leaving 13 bases unmatched.

The chain recombines TRBV24-1 with TRBJ1-3; 7 nucleotides match TRBD1. The CDR3 is 13 amino acids. Germline-derived CDR1 and CDR2 are KGHDR and SFDVKD. J gave up 4 bases and V 8 bases, and 4 bases lay outside the gene matches. The CDR3 loop reads CATMQTGGNTIYF. CDR3 DNA: TGTGCCACCATGCAGACAGGGGGAAACACCATATATTTT.

This clone appeared many times. The chain recombines TRBV18 with TRBJ2-2; D is uncertain. From germline, CDR1 is KGHSH and CDR2 LQKENI. The CDR3 is 13 residues long. Trimming pared 1 base from V and 3 bases from J, leaving 3 bases between. The CDR3 sequence is CASSPRDTGELFF. CDR3 bases: TGTGCCAGCTCACCACGTGACACCGGGGAGCTGTTTTTT.

This clone was recorded many times. V and J are TRBV7-3 and TRBJ1-2; a weak D match, TRBD1 (5 bases). Trimming removed 5 bases from V and 7 bases from J, with 17 bases in between. The CDR3 has 14 amino acids. Germline CDR1 is SGHTA and CDR2 is FQGTGA. The CDR3, as DNA: TGTGCCAGCAGCCCCGTTCCGGGGCAGGGTGGCTACACCTTC. Protein product: CASSPVPGQGGYTF.